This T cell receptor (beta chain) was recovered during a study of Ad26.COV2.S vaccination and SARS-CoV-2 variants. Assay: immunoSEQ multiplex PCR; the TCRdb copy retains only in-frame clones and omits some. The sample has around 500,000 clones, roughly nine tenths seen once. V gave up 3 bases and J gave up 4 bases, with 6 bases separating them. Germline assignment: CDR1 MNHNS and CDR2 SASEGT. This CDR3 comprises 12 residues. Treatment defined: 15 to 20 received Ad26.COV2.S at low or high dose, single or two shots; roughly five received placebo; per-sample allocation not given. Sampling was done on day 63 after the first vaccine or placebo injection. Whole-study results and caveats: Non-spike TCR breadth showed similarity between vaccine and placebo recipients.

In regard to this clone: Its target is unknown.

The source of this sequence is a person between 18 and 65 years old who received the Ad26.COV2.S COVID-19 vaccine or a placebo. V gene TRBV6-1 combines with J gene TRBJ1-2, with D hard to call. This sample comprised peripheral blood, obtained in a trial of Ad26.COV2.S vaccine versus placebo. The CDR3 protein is CASSEAVYGYTF. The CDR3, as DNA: TGTGCCAGCAGTGAGGCAGTCTATGGCTACACCTTC.